Included here is one T cell receptor (beta chain) sequence, with context. Its antigen is not known. This entry comes from a study of CD8 T cells in ankylosing spondylitis. Whole-study findings and limits: In ankylosing spondylitis blood, a motif of several highly homologous TCR beta variants appeared characteristic. Peripheral blood samples showed relatively rare disease-linked clones, and these clones were CD8+.

This CDR3 has 15 residues. The V and J ends lost 0 bases and 0 bases respectively, with 7 bases between them. Germline V gene sequence: CDR1 SGHRS, CDR2 YFSETQ. With molecular barcodes, quantitative 5'-RACE was used to make the TCR beta libraries. TCRdb re-called the 5' RACE reads with MiXCR, one entry per CDR3 protein. The sample comprises hundreds of thousands of distinct CDR3 sequences, 9.5% to 15% of which are singletons, and 6.8% rests with the top ten. The receptor was derived from a male donor with ankylosing spondylitis. The rearrangement joins TRBV5-1 to TRBJ1-3; D unclear. The sequenced sample consisted of blood, either unsorted or a sorted T cell fraction (not recorded which). In nucleotides, the CDR3 is TGCGCCAGCAGCTTGGGGCTGATCTCTGGAAACACCATATATTTT. Encoded protein: CASSLGLISGNTIYF.